Sequencing of this T cell receptor (beta chain) was carried out in a study of identical twins. General observations from the study: Insertion counts were lower in abundant cord blood beta clonotypes, a trend that memory repertoires did not show.

On this clonotype: The target antigen is unknown.

CDR3 length: 16 residues. Germline-derived CDR1 and CDR2 are SGDLS and YYNGEE. V lost 4 bases and J lost 6; bases outside the gene matches: 8. TCRdb reprocessed the 5' RACE reads with MiXCR, giving one entry per CDR3 protein. The table lists about 500,000 distinct CDR3 sequences, 14% of them singletons. These sequences were also reported in another study, on yellow fever vaccine responses in identical twins.

The sample taken for sequencing was CD4+ T cells sorted from blood. The TCR originated in a young woman in good health. V gene TRBV9 combines with J gene TRBJ2-1; 12 bases are shared with TRBD2. CDR3: CASSTPWTSGVNEQFF. The DNA of the CDR3 is TGTGCCAGCAGCACTCCTTGGACTAGCGGGGTCAATGAGCAGTTCTTC.